One and the same sample provided the 8 T cell receptor beta chains below, sequenced in a study of identical twins. TCRdb recomputed calls from the 5' RACE reads with MiXCR, one row per CDR3 protein. The sample includes around 480,000 distinct CDR3 sequences, 13% to 15% of them seen just once. These data are also associated with another study on yellow fever vaccine responses in identical twins.

Source material: CD4+ T cells sorted from blood. These receptors came from a woman aged 18-29 years in good health.

This clonotype turned up a few times. This chain uses TRBV6-1 with TRBJ2-2, with D perhaps being TRBD1 or TRBD2 (5 bases each). V was trimmed by 6 bases and J by 8 bases, leaving 16 bases between them. Germline CDR1 reads MNHNS; CDR2 reads SASEGT. This CDR3 region has 14 residues. The CDR3 loop reads CASRTVGDGGELFF. CDR3 nucleotide sequence: TGTGCCAGCAGAACAGTGGGGGACGGGGGGGAGCTGTTTTTT.

This clonotype was seen ten or more times. The chain uses TRBV5-1 and TRBJ2-5; 11 nucleotides line up with TRBD2. CDR1 and CDR2 (germline): SGHRS, YFSETQ. This CDR3 contains 15 residues. V lost 4 bases to trimming and J lost 5 bases; unmatched junction nucleotides: 7. DNA for the CDR3: TGCGCCAGCAGCACGGGACTAGCGGACACGGAGACCCAGTACTTC. The encoded protein is CASSTGLADTETQYF.

This sequence joins TRBV6-6 and TRBJ2-7; 7 bases are shared with TRBD2. The CDR3 has 13 residues. The V and J ends lost 5 bases and 4 bases, in that order; junction bases with no gene match: 5. CDR1 and CDR2 from the germline V gene are MNHNY and SVGAGI (reference sequence). In DNA form, the CDR3 reads TGTGCCAGCAGTGGGAGGGCGTCATACGAGCAGTACTTC. This encodes CASSGRASYEQYF.

There are a few counts of this clonotype. This chain uses TRBV6-1 with TRBJ2-3; 16 bases are a match to TRBD2. The CDR3 covers 18 residues. CDR1 is MNHNS, CDR2 SASEGT, per germline. The V and J ends lost 3 bases and 2 bases, in that order; junction bases with no gene match: 5. In DNA, the CDR3 is TGTGCCAGCAGTGACGCGGGACTAGCGGGGGGGTTCACAGATACGCAGTATTTT. Amino acid sequence: CASSDAGLAGGFTDTQYF.

V usage is TRBV7-9 and J usage is TRBJ2-4, with a possible D match to TRBD1 (6 bases). This CDR3 is built from 14 residues. The germline V gene encodes CDR1 SEHNR and CDR2 FQNEAQ (reference sequence). With 1 base removed from V and 8 bases from J, the gap between germline ends came to 12 bases. The CDR3 protein is CASSLGTEWDIQYF. The CDR3 DNA is TGTGCCAGCAGCTTAGGGACAGAGTGGGACATTCAGTACTTC.

The V gene is TRBV2, the J gene TRBJ2-5; 8 bases map to TRBD1. Trimming at V came to 6 bases and at J to 4 bases, leaving 7 bases not matched to a gene. The CDR3 has 14 amino acids. Per the germline V gene, CDR1 is SNHLY and CDR2 is FYNNEI. The CDR3 sequence: CASRETGVGETQYF. The CDR3 nucleotides are TGTGCCAGCAGGGAGACAGGGGTAGGAGAGACCCAGTACTTC.

J is TRBJ2-7 and V is TRBV6-5; D may correspond to TRBD1 or TRBD2 (5 bases each). Between the trimmed V and J ends, which lost 2 bases and 6 bases, there was a span of 8 bases. The CDR3 has 12 residues. CDR1 MNHEY and CDR2 SVGAGI come from the germline V gene. CDR3 bases: TGTGCCAGCAGTTACCGGGGCGCCGAGCAGTACTTC. It specifies CASSYRGAEQYF.

The rearrangement joins TRBV10-1 to TRBJ2-2; TRBD1 matches 8 bases. The CDR3 is 16 residues long. V dropped 8 bases and J dropped 1; count of bases not matched to a gene: 9. CDR1 and CDR2 (germline): WNHNN, SYGVQD (reference sequence). This chain's CDR3 is CASRIDRGRNTGELFF. In DNA form, the CDR3 reads TGCGCCAGCCGGATCGACAGGGGCCGGAACACCGGGGAGCTGTTTTTT.